Sequencing of this T cell receptor (beta chain) was carried out in a study of T cell responses to AZD1222 COVID-19 vaccine. In germline, CDR1 is SNHLY, CDR2 FYNNEI. The CDR3 runs to 14 residues. V was pared by 5 bases and J by 4 bases, with 13 bases between. TCRdb's copy holds only in-frame clones and misses some; the assay was immunoSEQ multiplex PCR. The table lists 130,000 to 150,000 clones, more than 85% of them singletons. Sequencing used peripheral blood, obtained on day 0 of AZD1222 vaccination. This rearrangement joins TRBV2 to TRBJ2-3; the D gene is possibly TRBD1 (5 bases). The sequence derives from an adult in good health. The CDR3 is CASSLFTGPDTQYF. DNA for the CDR3: TGTGCCAGCAGTTTATTTACAGGACCAGATACGCAGTATTTT.